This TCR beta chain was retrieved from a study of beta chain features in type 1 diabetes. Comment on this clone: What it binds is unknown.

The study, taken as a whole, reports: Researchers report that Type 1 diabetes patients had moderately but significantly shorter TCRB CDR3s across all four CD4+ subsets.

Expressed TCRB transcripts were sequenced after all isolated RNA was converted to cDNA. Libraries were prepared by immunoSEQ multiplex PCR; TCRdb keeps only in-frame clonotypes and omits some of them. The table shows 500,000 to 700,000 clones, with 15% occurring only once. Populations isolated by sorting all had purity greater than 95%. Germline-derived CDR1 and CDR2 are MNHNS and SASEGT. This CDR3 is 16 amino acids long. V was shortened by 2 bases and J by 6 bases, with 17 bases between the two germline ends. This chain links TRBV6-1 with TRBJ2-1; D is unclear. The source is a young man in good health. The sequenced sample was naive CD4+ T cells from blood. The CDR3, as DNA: TGTGCCAGCAGTGAAAGTATGGGGTTTTTTGCCAATGAGCAGTTCTTC. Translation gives CASSESMGFFANEQFF.